This passage covers 3 T cell receptor beta chains from one sample sequenced in a study of naive and memory T cell subsets (dated by TCRdb to 2016 to 2017). Study-level results and caveats: Naive repertoires, especially CD8, contained a few larger clonotypes, possibly memory cells re-expressing CD45RA.

These TCRs are of unknown antigen specificity. The receptor library was made with UMI-ligation and nested PCR. Sequencing was carried out with an Illumina MiSeq. The beta constant-region primer consisted of an equimolar mixture of two oligonucleotides that together covered TRBC1 and TRBC2. Four rounds of PCR, combining the SP2 primer with nested alpha and beta constant-region primers, were used to amplify the ligated cDNA. TCRdb reprocessing: public reads trimmed at Q25 with fastp, clones called with MiXCR, in-frame beta chains kept. When rows share a CDR3 protein, they turn into one entry using the most common DNA and genes. The sample table records under 150,000 distinct CDR3 sequences; under 25% of these occur just once. In total, the top ten clones hold about 0.63% of the sample. The sequenced material came from naive CD8+ T cells from blood. The cell subset or site label here, explained by the study, means: naive T cells, CD45RA high CD27+. All receptors derive from a human donor in good health.

This chain connects TRBV28 to TRBJ2-3, with 8 nucleotides matching TRBD1. V lost 5 bases, J lost 0 bases, and 10 bases stayed unmatched. Germline loops: CDR1 MDHEN, CDR2 SYDVKM. The CDR3 is made up of 17 amino acids. Written as DNA, the CDR3 is TGTGCCAGCAGTCCCAGACAGGGGAGCCTTAGCACAGATACGCAGTATTTT. Its protein is CASSPRQGSLSTDTQYF.

The sample holds a few counts of this clonotype. The chain combines TRBV5-1 with TRBJ2-2, with D possibly TRBD1 on 6 matching bases. The CDR3 has 15 residues. Trimming took off 0 bases at V and 3 bases at J, with 9 bases between the two ends. From germline, CDR1 is SGHRS and CDR2 YFSETQ. CDR3 in DNA: TGCGCCAGCAGCTTGGTTGCAGGGGACACCGGGGAGCTGTTTTTT. It translates to CASSLVAGDTGELFF.

This chain connects TRBV20-1 to TRBJ2-3, with D uncertain. Trimming stripped 0 bases from V and 6 bases from J, with 10 bases between. CDR3 size: 13 residues. Germline CDR1 and CDR2: DFQATT and SNEGSKA (reference sequence). CDR3 amino acids: CSARDGFGDTQYF. The DNA of the CDR3 is TGCAGTGCTAGAGATGGGTTTGGGGATACGCAGTATTTT.